The clone carrying this T cell receptor (beta chain) was observed a handful of times. Its antigen is unknown. Previously reported methods and listed TCR primers produced the bulk TCR libraries. TCRdb re-called the PCR reads through MiXCR, storing one row per CDR3 protein. The sample records approximately 500,000 distinct CDR3 sequences, about 25% being singletons. The data stem from a study of molecular identifiers for immune sequencing clone quantification. Trimming removed 1 base at V and 7 bases at J, with 14 bases between. Germline CDR1 reads LNHDA; CDR2 reads SQIVND (reference sequence). This CDR3 spans 15 amino acids. General study results and limits: Reportedly, one cell's Jurkat TCR RNA was detected within 1,200,000 naive CD8 cells. The study found clones above 20 RNA copies held over 97% of effector molecules and under 1% in naive cells.

Naive CD8 T cells were sorted, and the gate applied was CD8+CD4-CCR7+CD45RA+. The sequencing sample was made of naive CD8+ T cells from blood, with Jurkat cell RNA spiked in. Subset noted: FACS-sorted CD8+CD4-CCR7+CD45RA+ naive T cells. The V gene is TRBV19, the J gene TRBJ1-5; D possibly corresponds to TRBD1 (5 bases). This receptor was taken from a human donor in good health. Some libraries in this study had Jurkat cell RNA spiked in. The CDR3 nucleotides read TGTGCCAGTAGTATAGGCACACGGGGGACCCAGCCCCAGCATTTT. Translated, it gives CASSIGTRGTQPQHF.